This is a list of T cell receptor beta chains from one sample in a study of CD8+CD57+ T cells in acquired aplastic anemia. Each CDR3 protein gets one entry after TCRdb re-called the reads with MiXCR. This sample has under 200,000 distinct CDR3 sequences; more than 40% occur once, and the top ten carry 25% to 40%. The sample consisted of sorted CD4+, CD8+, or CD8+CD57+ T cells (not recorded which) from PBMCs. The source is a human donor with aplastic anemia. Each CDR3 is given with its conserved first and last residue. A D gene is named only where the DNA matches it firmly. Size is omitted from some rows. Given values are once, few, many or a class for expanded clones.

len: 13; abundance: many; d_gene: TRBD1; v_gene: TRBV10-3; j_gene: TRBJ2-7; CDR3aa: CAINGQVSYEQYF; CDR3nt: TGTGCCATCAATGGACAGGTCTCCTACGAGCAGTACTTC
len: 13; abundance: -; d_gene: -; v_gene: TRBV10-2; j_gene: TRBJ1-5; CDR3aa: CASSVQNDQPQHF; CDR3nt: TGCGCCAGCAGTGTTCAGAATGATCAGCCCCAGCATTTT
len: 14; abundance: -; d_gene: TRBD1; v_gene: TRBV12-3/TRBV12-4; j_gene: TRBJ1-2; CDR3aa: CASSPRQGRYGYTF; CDR3nt: TGTGCCAGCAGTCCGCGACAGGGCCGCTATGGCTACACCTTC
len: 15; abundance: -; d_gene: -; v_gene: TRBV3-1; j_gene: TRBJ2-3; CDR3aa: CASRGTVYATDTQYF; CDR3nt: TGTGCCAGCAGGGGGACTGTCTATGCGACAGATACGCAGTATTTT
len: 13; abundance: -; d_gene: -; v_gene: TRBV6-1; j_gene: TRBJ1-1; CDR3aa: CASSEGVTTEAFF; CDR3nt: TGTGCCAGCAGTGAAGGGGTAACCACTGAAGCTTTCTTT
len: 18; abundance: -; d_gene: TRBD2; v_gene: TRBV27; j_gene: TRBJ2-7; CDR3aa: CASSAGGGDSSFLYEQYF; CDR3nt: TGTGCCAGCAGTGCCGGCGGGGGGGACTCCAGTTTCCTCTACGAGCAGTACTTC
len: 17; abundance: -; d_gene: TRBD1; v_gene: TRBV10-3; j_gene: TRBJ2-1; CDR3aa: CAISEPGQASSYNEQFF; CDR3nt: TGTGCCATCAGTGAGCCGGGACAGGCGAGCTCCTACAATGAGCAGTTCTTC
len: 15; abundance: -; d_gene: -; v_gene: TRBV15; j_gene: TRBJ1-3; CDR3aa: CATSREWGSGNTIYF; CDR3nt: TGTGCCACCAGCAGAGAATGGGGATCCGGAAACACCATATATTTT
len: 12; abundance: -; d_gene: -; v_gene: TRBV10-3; j_gene: TRBJ1-2; CDR3aa: CATLRGGGGYTF; CDR3nt: TGTGCCACCCTCAGGGGCGGAGGTGGCTACACCTTC
len: 15; abundance: few; d_gene: TRBD2; v_gene: TRBV20-1; j_gene: TRBJ2-3; CDR3aa: CSARLAGAFHDTQYF; CDR3nt: TGCAGTGCTCGTCTAGCGGGAGCCTTTCATGATACGCAGTATTTT
len: 12; abundance: -; d_gene: -; v_gene: TRBV29-1; j_gene: TRBJ2-5; CDR3aa: CSVVSLEETQYF; CDR3nt: TGCAGCGTTGTGAGCCTGGAAGAGACCCAGTACTTC
len: 13; abundance: -; d_gene: -; v_gene: TRBV7-9; j_gene: TRBJ2-5; CDR3aa: CASSFARQETQYF; CDR3nt: TGTGCCAGCAGCTTCGCGAGGCAAGAGACCCAGTACTTC
len: 15; abundance: -; d_gene: -; v_gene: TRBV10-1; j_gene: TRBJ1-2; CDR3aa: CASSDGRTAIYGYTF; CDR3nt: TGCGCCAGCAGTGATGGTCGGACAGCGATCTATGGCTACACCTTC
len: 14; abundance: many; d_gene: -; v_gene: TRBV19; j_gene: TRBJ2-4; CDR3aa: CASSILDGQNIQYF; CDR3nt: TGTGCCAGTAGTATCCTGGACGGCCAAAACATTCAGTACTTC
len: 13; abundance: -; d_gene: -; v_gene: TRBV30; j_gene: TRBJ1-1; CDR3aa: CAWIITANTEAFF; CDR3nt: TGTGCCTGGATAATAACAGCAAACACTGAAGCTTTCTTT
len: 14; abundance: -; d_gene: TRBD2; v_gene: TRBV7-9; j_gene: TRBJ2-7; CDR3aa: CASMSGSGAYEQYF; CDR3nt: TGTGCCAGCATGAGCGGGAGCGGGGCCTACGAGCAGTACTTC
len: 16; abundance: few; d_gene: -; v_gene: TRBV27; j_gene: TRBJ2-1; CDR3aa: CASSLGGGLSYNEQFF; CDR3nt: TGTGCCAGCAGCCTGGGGGGGGGCCTCTCCTACAATGAGCAGTTCTTC
len: 16; abundance: -; d_gene: TRBD2; v_gene: TRBV20-1; j_gene: TRBJ2-1; CDR3aa: CSARASGVSSYNEQFF; CDR3nt: TGCAGTGCTAGGGCTAGCGGGGTGAGCTCCTACAATGAGCAGTTCTTC
len: 13; abundance: -; d_gene: -; v_gene: TRBV24-1; j_gene: TRBJ1-5; CDR3aa: CASSPMSNQPQHF; CDR3nt: TGTGCCAGCAGTCCTATGAGCAATCAGCCCCAGCATTTT
len: 16; abundance: -; d_gene: -; v_gene: TRBV20-1; j_gene: TRBJ1-5; CDR3aa: CSARQGMRRSNQPQHF; CDR3nt: TGCAGTGCTAGACAGGGGATGCGGCGTAGCAATCAGCCCCAGCATTTT
len: 10; abundance: many; d_gene: -; v_gene: TRBV20-1; j_gene: TRBJ2-1; CDR3aa: CSAKVYEQFF; CDR3nt: TGCAGTGCGAAGGTATATGAGCAGTTCTTC
len: 12; abundance: -; d_gene: -; v_gene: TRBV5-6; j_gene: TRBJ2-7; CDR3aa: CASSLALREQYF; CDR3nt: TGTGCCAGCAGCTTGGCCCTACGCGAGCAGTACTTC
len: 17; abundance: many; d_gene: -; v_gene: TRBV7-8; j_gene: TRBJ1-1; CDR3aa: CASSLAGWGRMNTEAFF; CDR3nt: TGTGCCAGCAGCTTAGCTGGATGGGGACGGATGAACACTGAAGCTTTCTTT
len: 14; abundance: -; d_gene: -; v_gene: TRBV24-1; j_gene: TRBJ2-2; CDR3aa: CATSEGGPTGELFF; CDR3nt: TGTGCCACCAGTGAGGGGGGCCCAACCGGGGAGCTGTTTTTT
len: 11; abundance: few; d_gene: -; v_gene: TRBV6-6; j_gene: TRBJ1-2; CDR3aa: CAISVMAGYTF; CDR3nt: TGTGCCATCAGTGTAATGGCTGGCTACACCTTC
len: 10; abundance: -; d_gene: -; v_gene: TRBV20-1; j_gene: TRBJ2-7; CDR3aa: CSADPYEQYF; CDR3nt: TGCAGTGCTGACCCCTACGAGCAGTACTTC
len: 16; abundance: -; d_gene: -; v_gene: TRBV25-1; j_gene: TRBJ2-3; CDR3aa: CASSPPGGQPTDTQYF; CDR3nt: TGTGCCAGCAGCCCCCCAGGCGGACAGCCCACAGATACGCAGTATTTT
len: 14; abundance: -; d_gene: TRBD1; v_gene: TRBV20-1; j_gene: TRBJ2-7; CDR3aa: CSARVRGQAYEQYF; CDR3nt: TGCAGTGCTAGGGTCAGAGGACAGGCCTACGAGCAGTACTTC
len: 17; abundance: -; d_gene: -; v_gene: TRBV10-2; j_gene: TRBJ2-2; CDR3aa: CASSQFLILWRTGELFF; CDR3nt: TGTGCCAGCAGCCAATTCCTTATACTGTGGCGGACCGGGGAGCTGTTTTTT
len: 14; abundance: -; d_gene: -; v_gene: TRBV7-2; j_gene: TRBJ1-1; CDR3aa: CASSAGQSNTEAFF; CDR3nt: TGTGCCAGCAGCGCCGGACAGTCGAACACTGAAGCTTTCTTT
len: 13; abundance: -; d_gene: -; v_gene: TRBV12-3/TRBV12-4; j_gene: TRBJ2-7; CDR3aa: CASSRTDSYEQYF; CDR3nt: TGTGCCAGCAGTCGGACAGACTCCTACGAGCAGTACTTC
len: 14; abundance: -; d_gene: TRBD1; v_gene: TRBV19; j_gene: TRBJ1-6; CDR3aa: CASSDRGMNSPLHF; CDR3nt: TGTGCCAGTAGCGACAGGGGAATGAATTCACCCCTCCACTTT
len: 13; abundance: many; d_gene: -; v_gene: TRBV14; j_gene: TRBJ1-1; CDR3aa: CASSQVLGGESFF; CDR3nt: TGTGCCAGCAGCCAAGTGTTGGGCGGGGAATCTTTCTTT
len: 12; abundance: -; d_gene: -; v_gene: TRBV10-3; j_gene: TRBJ1-2; CDR3aa: CAISEGESGYTF; CDR3nt: TGTGCCATCAGTGAGGGAGAATCTGGCTACACCTTC
len: 13; abundance: many; d_gene: TRBD1; v_gene: TRBV5-6; j_gene: TRBJ1-1; CDR3aa: CASGSGGNTEAFF; CDR3nt: TGTGCCAGCGGTTCAGGGGGCAACACTGAAGCTTTCTTT
len: 12; abundance: -; d_gene: -; v_gene: TRBV30; j_gene: TRBJ2-7; CDR3aa: CAWSAWDSEQYF; CDR3nt: TGTGCCTGGAGTGCCTGGGACTCCGAGCAGTACTTC
len: 12; abundance: -; d_gene: TRBD1; v_gene: TRBV2; j_gene: TRBJ2-7; CDR3aa: CASSTDRDEQYF; CDR3nt: TGTGCCAGCAGTACCGACAGGGACGAGCAGTACTTC
len: 13; abundance: many; d_gene: TRBD2; v_gene: TRBV20-1; j_gene: TRBJ2-7; CDR3aa: CSGTSGTSYEQYF; CDR3nt: TGCAGTGGGACTAGCGGGACCTCCTACGAGCAGTACTTC
len: 12; abundance: -; d_gene: -; v_gene: TRBV5-8; j_gene: TRBJ2-3; CDR3aa: CASSLDRNTQYF; CDR3nt: TGTGCCAGCAGCTTGGATCGGAATACGCAGTATTTT
len: 14; abundance: -; d_gene: -; v_gene: TRBV7-2; j_gene: TRBJ1-6; CDR3aa: CASSRQVDNSPLHF; CDR3nt: TGTGCCAGCAGCCGACAAGTGGATAATTCACCCCTCCACTTT
len: 12; abundance: -; d_gene: -; v_gene: TRBV2; j_gene: TRBJ2-7; CDR3aa: CASSRLGAEQYF; CDR3nt: TGTGCCAGCAGCCGACTGGGGGCCGAGCAGTACTTC
len: 13; abundance: -; d_gene: -; v_gene: TRBV7-8; j_gene: TRBJ2-6; CDR3aa: CASSAGAAYVLTF; CDR3nt: TGTGCCAGCAGCGCCGGAGCGGCCTACGTCCTGACTTTC
len: 12; abundance: -; d_gene: -; v_gene: TRBV6-1; j_gene: TRBJ2-7; CDR3aa: CASGDYSYEQYF; CDR3nt: TGTGCCAGCGGCGACTACAGCTACGAGCAGTACTTC
len: 13; abundance: few; d_gene: -; v_gene: TRBV7-3; j_gene: TRBJ2-7; CDR3aa: CASSPSVSYEQYF; CDR3nt: TGTGCCAGCAGCCCCTCTGTATCCTACGAGCAGTACTTC
len: 14; abundance: many; d_gene: TRBD1; v_gene: TRBV12-3/TRBV12-4; j_gene: TRBJ2-4; CDR3aa: CASSYRTGENIQYF; CDR3nt: TGTGCCAGCAGTTACCGGACAGGGGAAAACATTCAGTACTTC
len: 13; abundance: -; d_gene: -; v_gene: TRBV7-2; j_gene: TRBJ1-1; CDR3aa: CASSLDTGTEAFF; CDR3nt: TGTGCCAGCAGCTTAGATACGGGCACTGAAGCTTTCTTT
len: 11; abundance: many; d_gene: -; v_gene: TRBV10-1; j_gene: TRBJ2-2; CDR3aa: CASSGARELFF; CDR3nt: TGCGCCAGCAGTGGGGCACGGGAGCTGTTTTTT
len: 13; abundance: few; d_gene: -; v_gene: TRBV9; j_gene: TRBJ2-1; CDR3aa: CAGSGPPRVPQFF; CDR3nt: TGTGCCGGCAGCGGTCCCCCGAGGGTTCCCCAGTTCTTC
len: 14; abundance: -; d_gene: -; v_gene: TRBV24-1; j_gene: TRBJ2-1; CDR3aa: CATSDPGRYNEQFF; CDR3nt: TGTGCCACCAGTGATCCCGGACGGTACAATGAGCAGTTCTTC
len: 16; abundance: -; d_gene: TRBD1; v_gene: TRBV5-1; j_gene: TRBJ2-7; CDR3aa: CASSYQGAGTFYEQYF; CDR3nt: TGCGCCAGCAGCTACCAGGGGGCCGGGACATTCTACGAGCAGTACTTC
len: 11; abundance: -; d_gene: -; v_gene: TRBV5-1; j_gene: TRBJ2-1; CDR3aa: CASSFYDEQFF; CDR3nt: TGCGCCAGCAGCTTTTACGATGAGCAGTTCTTC
len: 13; abundance: -; d_gene: TRBD2; v_gene: TRBV7-8; j_gene: TRBJ2-7; CDR3aa: CASRDGTSDEQYF; CDR3nt: TGTGCCAGCAGAGACGGGACTAGCGACGAGCAGTACTTC
len: 14; abundance: few; d_gene: TRBD1; v_gene: TRBV20-1; j_gene: TRBJ1-6; CDR3aa: CSARVGQGRSPLHF; CDR3nt: TGCAGTGCTAGAGTGGGACAGGGTCGCTCACCCCTCCACTTT
len: 15; abundance: many; d_gene: TRBD2; v_gene: TRBV7-2; j_gene: TRBJ2-7; CDR3aa: CASSLTSGNSYEQYF; CDR3nt: TGTGCCAGCAGCTTAACTAGCGGGAACTCCTACGAGCAGTACTTC